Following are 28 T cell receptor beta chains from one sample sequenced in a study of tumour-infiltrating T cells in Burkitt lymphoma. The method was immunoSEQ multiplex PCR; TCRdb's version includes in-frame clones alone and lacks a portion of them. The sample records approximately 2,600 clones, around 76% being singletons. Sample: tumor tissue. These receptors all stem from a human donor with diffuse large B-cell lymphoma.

CDR3 nucleotides: TGTGCCATCAGTAGGGACAGCGTGAACACTGAAGCTTTCTTT. Translation gives CAISRDSVNTEAFF. The J gene is TRBJ1-1, the V gene TRBV10-3; 7 positions agree with TRBD1. This CDR3 comprises 14 residues. The germline V gene has CDR1 ENHRY and CDR2 SYGVKD. V lost 5 bases and J lost 0; bases outside the gene matches: 3.

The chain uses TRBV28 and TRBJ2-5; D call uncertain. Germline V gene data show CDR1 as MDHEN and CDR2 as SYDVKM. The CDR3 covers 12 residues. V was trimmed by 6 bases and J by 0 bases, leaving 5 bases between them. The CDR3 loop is CASRTYQETQYF. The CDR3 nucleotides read TGTGCCAGCAGGACTTACCAAGAGACCCAGTACTTC.

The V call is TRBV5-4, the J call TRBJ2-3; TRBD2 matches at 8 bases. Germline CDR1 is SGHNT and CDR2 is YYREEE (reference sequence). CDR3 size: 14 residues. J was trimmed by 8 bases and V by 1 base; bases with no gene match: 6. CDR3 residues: CASSLSGGKFTQYF. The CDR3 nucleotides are TGTGCCAGCAGCTTGTCGGGGGGGAAGTTTACGCAGTATTTT.

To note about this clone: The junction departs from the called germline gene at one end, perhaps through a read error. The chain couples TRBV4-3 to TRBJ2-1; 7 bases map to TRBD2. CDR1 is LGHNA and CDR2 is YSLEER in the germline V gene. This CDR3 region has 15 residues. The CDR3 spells CASSQDLLAYNEQFF. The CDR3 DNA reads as TGCGCCAGCAGTCAAGATTTACTAGCGTACAATGAGCAGTTCTTC.

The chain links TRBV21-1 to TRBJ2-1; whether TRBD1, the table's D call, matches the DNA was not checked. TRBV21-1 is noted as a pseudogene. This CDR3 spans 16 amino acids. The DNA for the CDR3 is TGTGCCAGCAGCAAAGTAATTGGGGACAGGGGTGATGAGCAGTTCTTC. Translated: CASSKVIGDRGDEQFF.

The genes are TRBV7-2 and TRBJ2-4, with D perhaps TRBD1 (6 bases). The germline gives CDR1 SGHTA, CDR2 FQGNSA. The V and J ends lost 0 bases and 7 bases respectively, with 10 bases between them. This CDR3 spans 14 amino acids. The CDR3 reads CASSLAPRGNIQYF. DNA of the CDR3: TGTGCCAGCAGCTTAGCGCCAAGGGGGAACATTCAGTACTTC.

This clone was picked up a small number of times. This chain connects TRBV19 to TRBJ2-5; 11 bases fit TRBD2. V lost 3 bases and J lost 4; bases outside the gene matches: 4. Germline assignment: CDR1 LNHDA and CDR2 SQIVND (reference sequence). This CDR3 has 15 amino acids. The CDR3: CASSIQLAGAETQYF. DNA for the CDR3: TGTGCCAGTAGTATCCAACTAGCGGGGGCAGAGACCCAGTACTTC.

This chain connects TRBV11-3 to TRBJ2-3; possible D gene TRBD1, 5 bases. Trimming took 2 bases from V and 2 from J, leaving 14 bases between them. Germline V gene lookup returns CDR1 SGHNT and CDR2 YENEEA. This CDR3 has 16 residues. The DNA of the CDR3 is TGTGCCAGCAGCTTATGGGGCGGAGCCGACACAGATACGCAGTATTTT. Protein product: CASSLWGGADTDTQYF.

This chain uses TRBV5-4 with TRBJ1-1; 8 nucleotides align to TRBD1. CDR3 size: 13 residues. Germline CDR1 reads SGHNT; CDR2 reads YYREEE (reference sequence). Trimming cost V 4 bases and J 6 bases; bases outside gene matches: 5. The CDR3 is CASSIGQGAEAFF. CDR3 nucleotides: TGTGCCAGCAGCATAGGACAGGGAGCTGAAGCTTTCTTT.

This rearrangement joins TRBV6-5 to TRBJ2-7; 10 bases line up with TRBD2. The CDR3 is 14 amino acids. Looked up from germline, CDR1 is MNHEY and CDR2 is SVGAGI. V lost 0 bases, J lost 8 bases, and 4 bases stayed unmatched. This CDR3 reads CASSYSSGGDKQYF. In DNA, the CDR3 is TGTGCCAGCAGTTACTCCAGCGGGGGGGATAAGCAGTACTTC.

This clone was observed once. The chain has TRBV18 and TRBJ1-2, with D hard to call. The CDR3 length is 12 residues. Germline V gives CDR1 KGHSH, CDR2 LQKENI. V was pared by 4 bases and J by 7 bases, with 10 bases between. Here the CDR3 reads CASSHPGFGYTF. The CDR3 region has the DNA TGTGCCAGCTCACATCCGGGATTTGGCTACACCTTC.

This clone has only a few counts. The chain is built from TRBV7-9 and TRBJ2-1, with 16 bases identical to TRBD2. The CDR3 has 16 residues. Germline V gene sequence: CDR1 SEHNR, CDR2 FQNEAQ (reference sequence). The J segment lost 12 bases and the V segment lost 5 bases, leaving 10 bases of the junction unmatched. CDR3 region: CASSPRGTSGGVVQFF. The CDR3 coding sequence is TGTGCCAGCAGCCCTAGGGGGACTAGCGGGGGGGTTGTGCAGTTCTTC.

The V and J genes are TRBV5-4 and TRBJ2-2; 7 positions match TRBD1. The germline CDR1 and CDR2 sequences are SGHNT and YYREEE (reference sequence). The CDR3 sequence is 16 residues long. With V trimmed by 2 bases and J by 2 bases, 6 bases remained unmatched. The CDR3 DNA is TGTGCCAGCAGCTTTGACAGGGCCCTAAACACCGGGGAGCTGTTTTTT. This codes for CASSFDRALNTGELFF.

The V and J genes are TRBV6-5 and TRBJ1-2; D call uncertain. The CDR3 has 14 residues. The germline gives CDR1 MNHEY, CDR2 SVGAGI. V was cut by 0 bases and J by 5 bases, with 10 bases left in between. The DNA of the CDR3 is TGTGCCAGCAGTTACTCCGCCAGTTCGTATGGCTACACCTTC. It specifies CASSYSASSYGYTF.

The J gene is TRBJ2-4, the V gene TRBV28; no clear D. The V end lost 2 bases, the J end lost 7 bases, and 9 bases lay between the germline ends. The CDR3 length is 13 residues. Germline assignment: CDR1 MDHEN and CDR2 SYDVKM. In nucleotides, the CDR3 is TGTGCCAGCAGTTTACTGGGCATGAACATTCAGTACTTC. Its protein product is CASSLLGMNIQYF.

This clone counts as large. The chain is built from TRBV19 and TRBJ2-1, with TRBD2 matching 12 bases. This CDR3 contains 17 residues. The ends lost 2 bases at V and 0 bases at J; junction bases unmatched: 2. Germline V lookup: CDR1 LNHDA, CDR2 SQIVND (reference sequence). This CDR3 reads CASSITSGGSSYNEQFF. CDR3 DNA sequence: TGTGCCAGTAGTATAACTAGCGGGGGGAGCTCCTACAATGAGCAGTTCTTC.

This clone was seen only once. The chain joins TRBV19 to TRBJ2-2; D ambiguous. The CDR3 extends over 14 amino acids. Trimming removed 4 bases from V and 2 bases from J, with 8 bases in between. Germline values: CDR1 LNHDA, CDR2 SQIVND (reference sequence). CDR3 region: CASSTLQNTGELFF. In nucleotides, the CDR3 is TGTGCCAGTAGTACCTTACAAAACACCGGGGAGCTGTTTTTT.

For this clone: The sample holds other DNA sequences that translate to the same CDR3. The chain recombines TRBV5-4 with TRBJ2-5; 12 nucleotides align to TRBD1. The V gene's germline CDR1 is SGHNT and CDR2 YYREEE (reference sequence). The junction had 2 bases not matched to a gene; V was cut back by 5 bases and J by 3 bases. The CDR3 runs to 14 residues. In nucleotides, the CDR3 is TGTGCCAGCAGTGGGACAGGGGGCGAAGAGACCCAGTACTTC. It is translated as CASSGTGGEETQYF.

The CDR3 sequence: CASSYSIGGTEAFF. CDR3 DNA sequence: TGTGCCAGCAGTTACTCGATCGGGGGCACTGAAGCTTTCTTT. The chain employs TRBV6-5 and TRBJ1-1, with D possibly matching TRBD1 (5 bases). The V end was cut by 0 bases, the J end by 4 bases, with 9 bases between. Germline CDR1 reads MNHEY; CDR2 reads SVGAGI. CDR3 length: 14 residues.

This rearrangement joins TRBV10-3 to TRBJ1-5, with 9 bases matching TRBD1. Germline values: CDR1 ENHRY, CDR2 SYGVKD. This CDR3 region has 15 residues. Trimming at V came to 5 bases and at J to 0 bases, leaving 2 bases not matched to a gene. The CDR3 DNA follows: TGTGCCATCAGTACAGGGGGCGATAGCAATCAGCCCCAGCATTTT. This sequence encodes CAISTGGDSNQPQHF.

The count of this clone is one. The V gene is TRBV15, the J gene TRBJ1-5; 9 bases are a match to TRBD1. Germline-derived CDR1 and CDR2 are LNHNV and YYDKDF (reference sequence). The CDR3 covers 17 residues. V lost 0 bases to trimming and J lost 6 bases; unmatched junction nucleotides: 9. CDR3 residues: CATSRDWDRVKGQPQHF. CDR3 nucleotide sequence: TGTGCCACCAGCAGAGACTGGGACAGGGTAAAGGGTCAGCCCCAGCATTTT.

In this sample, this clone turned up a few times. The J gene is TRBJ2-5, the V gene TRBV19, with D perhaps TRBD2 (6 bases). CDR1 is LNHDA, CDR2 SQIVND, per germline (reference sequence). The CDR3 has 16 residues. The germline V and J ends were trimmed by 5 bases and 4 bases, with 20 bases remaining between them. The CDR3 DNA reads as TGTGCCAGTAGTCTATCCTCCACTAGCACTATAGAGACCCAGTACTTC. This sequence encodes CASSLSSTSTIETQYF.

DNA of the CDR3: TGTGCCAGTAGTGAGTCGGGTAGAGGGACCCAGTACTTC. Translated: CASSESGRGTQYF. The chain is built from TRBV19 and TRBJ2-5, with D hard to call. The CDR3 is 13 residues long. Trimming stripped 5 bases from V and 7 bases from J, with 14 bases between. Germline V lookup: CDR1 LNHDA, CDR2 SQIVND (reference sequence).

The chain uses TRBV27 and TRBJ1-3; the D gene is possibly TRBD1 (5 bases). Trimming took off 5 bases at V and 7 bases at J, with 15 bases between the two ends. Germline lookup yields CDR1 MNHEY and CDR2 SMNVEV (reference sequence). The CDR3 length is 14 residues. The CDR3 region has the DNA TGTGCCAGCAGTCCCGGGACGTCTTGGAACACCATATATTTT. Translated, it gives CASSPGTSWNTIYF.

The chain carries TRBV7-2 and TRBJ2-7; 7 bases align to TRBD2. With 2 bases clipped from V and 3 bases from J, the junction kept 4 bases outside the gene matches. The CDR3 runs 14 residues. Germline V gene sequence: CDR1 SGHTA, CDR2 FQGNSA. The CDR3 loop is CASSLSGLVYEQYF. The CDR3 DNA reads TGTGCCAGCAGCTTAAGCGGACTAGTCTACGAGCAGTACTTC.

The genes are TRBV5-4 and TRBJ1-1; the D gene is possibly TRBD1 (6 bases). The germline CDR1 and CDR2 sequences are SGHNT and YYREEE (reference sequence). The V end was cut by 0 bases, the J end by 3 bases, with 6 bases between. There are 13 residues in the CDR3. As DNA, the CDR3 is TGTGCCAGCAGCTTGGACAGGGACACTGAAGCTTTCTTT. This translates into CASSLDRDTEAFF.

The CDR3 protein is CASSLEEETQYF. The CDR3 DNA follows: TGCGCCAGCAGCTTGGAAGAAGAGACCCAGTACTTC. This chain connects TRBV5-1 to TRBJ2-5; D not resolved. CDR3 length: 12 amino acids. CDR1 SGHRS and CDR2 YFSETQ come from the germline V gene. The V end lost 0 bases, the J end lost 3 bases, and 3 bases lay between the germline ends.

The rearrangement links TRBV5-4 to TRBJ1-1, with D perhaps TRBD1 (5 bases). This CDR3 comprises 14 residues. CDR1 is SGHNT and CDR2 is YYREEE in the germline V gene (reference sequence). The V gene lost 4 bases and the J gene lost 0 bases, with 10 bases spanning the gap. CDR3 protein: CASSRSTVNTEAFF. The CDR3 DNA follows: TGTGCCAGCAGCCGATCGACAGTGAACACTGAAGCTTTCTTT.